Presented here are 18 T cell receptor beta chains from one specimen sequenced in a study of vaccination and CD4 T cells after COVID-19. As to treatment: roughly 11-day PBMC culture with coronavirus spike peptide pools or control peptides (ViraFEST assay). No antigen has been assigned to these receptors. Sequenced with the Oncomine TCR Beta short-read assay was DNA taken from cultured CD4+ T cells. TCRdb re-called the PCR reads with MiXCR, one entry per CDR3 protein. The profile shows about 15,000 distinct CDR3 sequences, roughly 56% of them singletons. Sequenced input: CD4+ T cells from blood, cultured in vitro. These receptors all come from a human donor who had recovered from COVID-19.

The chain has TRBV24-1 and TRBJ2-3; 13 bases align to TRBD2. There are 18 residues in the CDR3. V was pared by 4 bases and J by 3 bases, with 9 bases of the junction left unmatched. Germline lookup yields CDR1 KGHDR and CDR2 SFDVKD. CDR3 nucleotides: TGTGCCACCAGTGAGACCCCCGGGACTAGCGGGGAGACAGATACGCAGTATTTT. This gives the protein CATSETPGTSGETDTQYF.

J is TRBJ2-5 and V is TRBV7-2; D unclear. V shed 5 bases and J shed 2 bases, with 9 bases lying between them. The CDR3 contains 13 residues. CDR1 and CDR2 (germline): SGHTA, FQGNSA. DNA of the CDR3: TGTGCCAGCAGCCTAAGCAATCAAGAGACCCAGTACTTC. Protein product: CASSLSNQETQYF.

This clonotype was detected only a few times. This chain connects TRBV2 to TRBJ1-2, with TRBD1 identical over 7 bases. From germline, CDR1 is SNHLY and CDR2 FYNNEI. CDR3 length equals 14 residues. The V gene end was trimmed by 6 bases and the J gene end by 4 bases; junction bases not matched to a gene: 8. In DNA, the CDR3 is TGTGCCAGCAGCCTCCGGGACAGAGTCTATGGCTACACCTTC. It yields the protein CASSLRDRVYGYTF.

This rearrangement joins TRBV5-1 to TRBJ2-7; 8 bases align to TRBD1. V lost 3 bases to trimming and J lost 6 bases; unmatched junction nucleotides: 11. This CDR3 is 15 amino acids long. Germline CDR1 and CDR2: SGHRS and YFSETQ. CDR3 nucleotide sequence: TGCGCCAGCAGCTCATCAACAGGGGGTCCACGCGAGCAGTACTTC. It specifies CASSSSTGGPREQYF.

The sample holds a few counts of this clonotype. This chain joins TRBV20-1 and TRBJ2-7; D is ambiguous. Germline V gene lookup returns CDR1 DFQATT and CDR2 SNEGSKA (reference sequence). Deletions cut 2 bases from V and 5 bases from J, with 19 bases between. The CDR3 length is 15 residues. The CDR3 nucleotides are TGCAGTGCTAGACCCCCTAGGGCCTCAATGGACGAGCAGTACTTC. Its translation: CSARPPRASMDEQYF.

The chain combines TRBV6-5 with TRBJ2-7; D unclear. Between the trimmed V and J ends, which lost 0 bases and 3 bases, there was a span of 6 bases. From germline, CDR1 is MNHEY and CDR2 SVGAGI. This CDR3 contains 13 residues. CDR3 sequence: CASSYSAGYEQYF. Written as DNA, the CDR3 is TGTGCCAGCAGTTACTCTGCCGGCTACGAGCAGTACTTC.

The gene calls are TRBV27 and TRBJ2-7, with TRBD2 matching over 8 bases. The CDR3 length is 18 residues. The V segment lost 2 bases and the J segment 4 bases; nucleotides outside the gene matches: 16. CDR1 is MNHEY, CDR2 SMNVEV, per germline (reference sequence). CDR3 nucleotides: TGTGCCAGCAGTTTACGGTCCAACGACGGGGGGGCCTTTTACGAGCAGTACTTC. This translates into CASSLRSNDGGAFYEQYF.

The chain carries TRBV19 and TRBJ1-5, with 7 bases matching TRBD1. CDR3 size: 17 residues. Trimming at V came to 4 bases and at J to 0 bases, leaving 9 bases not matched to a gene. CDR1 and CDR2 (germline): LNHDA, SQIVND (reference sequence). CDR3 loop: CASSKARQGISNQPQHF. The CDR3 DNA reads as TGTGCCAGTAGTAAGGCCCGACAGGGAATTAGCAATCAGCCCCAGCATTTT.

J is TRBJ1-5 and V is TRBV4-2; D possibly corresponds to TRBD1 (6 bases). Trimming stripped 3 bases from V and 4 bases from J, with 10 bases between. The germline V gene encodes CDR1 LGHNA and CDR2 YNFKEQ. The length of the CDR3 is 14 residues. The CDR3 is CASSHEGVNQPQHF. The CDR3 DNA follows: TGTGCCAGCAGCCATGAGGGGGTTAATCAGCCCCAGCATTTT.

There are a few counts of this clonotype. V and J are TRBV7-2 and TRBJ2-7; the D gene could be TRBD1 or TRBD2 (7 bases each). V was clipped by 4 bases and J by 3 bases, with 16 bases between them. The CDR3 length is 15 residues. The germline V gene encodes CDR1 SGHTA and CDR2 FQGNSA. As DNA, the CDR3 is TGTGCCAGCAGCTCGACGACAGGGAGGGTCTACGAGCAGTACTTC. Translating it yields CASSSTTGRVYEQYF.

The table lists this clonotype with a count of one. The rearrangement uses TRBV6-1 and TRBJ2-1; the match to TRBD2 covers 7 bases. The V and J ends lost 6 bases and 5 bases, in that order; junction bases with no gene match: 4. This CDR3 spans 13 amino acids. The germline V gene has CDR1 MNHNS and CDR2 SASEGT. The CDR3 loop reads CASRPGGNNEQFF. CDR3 nucleotides: TGTGCCAGCAGGCCGGGAGGAAACAATGAGCAGTTCTTC.

V is TRBV7-2 and J is TRBJ2-1, with TRBD2 matching over 8 bases. In germline, CDR1 is SGHTA, CDR2 FQGNSA. The V segment lost 5 bases and the J segment 3 bases; nucleotides outside the gene matches: 9. CDR3 size: 16 residues. Here the CDR3 DNA reads TGTGCCAGCAGCCCCCGGCCGGGAGGGGGCTACAATGAGCAGTTCTTC. It codes for CASSPRPGGGYNEQFF.

The chain joins TRBV7-3 to TRBJ2-1; 9 bases match TRBD2. Germline lookup yields CDR1 SGHTA and CDR2 FQGTGA. CDR3 length: 15 residues. V was pared by 1 base and J by 7 bases, with 5 bases of the junction left unmatched. This CDR3 is CASSLRGGRGNEQFF. CDR3 bases: TGTGCCAGCAGCTTAAGGGGCGGGAGGGGAAATGAGCAGTTCTTC.

This chain uses TRBV5-1 with TRBJ1-1; 9 bases map to TRBD1. The germline V gene has CDR1 SGHRS and CDR2 YFSETQ. With 5 bases clipped from V and 0 bases from J, the junction kept 8 bases outside the gene matches. There are 16 residues in the CDR3. The CDR3 region is CASRRGQGSLNTEAFF. The DNA of the CDR3 is TGCGCCAGCAGACGGGGACAGGGAAGCTTGAACACTGAAGCTTTCTTT. The full variable domain, rest sourced from reference TRBV5-1 and TRBJ1-1, is KAGVTQTPRYLIKTRGQQVTLSCSPISGHRSVSWYQQTPGQGLQFLFEYFSETQRNKGNFPGRFSGRQFSNSRSEMNVSTLELGDSALYLCASRRGQGSLNTEAFFGQGTRLTVV.

Only a few counts were recorded for this clonotype. The chain is built from TRBV7-9 and TRBJ1-2; possible D gene TRBD1, 5 bases. With 10 bases removed from V and 3 bases from J, the gap between germline ends came to 15 bases. CDR1 and CDR2 from the germline V gene are SEHNR and FQNEAQ (reference sequence). The CDR3 covers 13 residues. The CDR3 DNA reads TGTGCCACCCAGACTGACAGCTACTATGGCTACACCTTC. Translated: CATQTDSYYGYTF.

This sequence joins TRBV6-1 and TRBJ2-7; TRBD2 matches at 9 bases. CDR3 size: 17 residues. Germline V gene data show CDR1 as MNHNS and CDR2 as SASEGT. V dropped 0 bases and J dropped 3; count of bases not matched to a gene: 9. CDR3 nucleotides: TGTGCCAGCAGTGAAGCTTGGACAGCGGGGGGTGTCTACGAGCAGTACTTC. Residues: CASSEAWTAGGVYEQYF.

This chain joins TRBV19 and TRBJ2-7, with unresolved D. Trimming pared 3 bases from V and 0 bases from J, leaving 12 bases between. This CDR3 spans 15 amino acids. The germline CDR1 and CDR2 sequences are LNHDA and SQIVND (reference sequence). The CDR3 loop is CASSMRLDRSYEQYF. The CDR3 DNA reads TGTGCCAGTAGTATGAGGTTGGACCGCTCCTACGAGCAGTACTTC.

The rearrangement uses TRBV29-1 and TRBJ2-5; a possible D gene is TRBD2 (5 bases). The CDR3 spans 13 residues. CDR1 and CDR2 (germline): SQVTM, ANQGSEA. Trimming stripped 3 bases from V and 3 bases from J, with 11 bases between. The CDR3 protein is CSVERRDKETQYF. CDR3 in DNA: TGCAGCGTTGAGCGACGGGATAAAGAGACCCAGTACTTC.